This T cell receptor beta chain was retrieved from a study of high-grade serous ovarian cancer treatment subgroups. A few counts support this clone. V dropped 7 bases and J dropped 8 bases, with 17 bases sitting between them. The length of the CDR3 is 13 residues. Germline V gene sequence: CDR1 KGHSH, CDR2 LQKENI. Tumor samples were taken before definitive surgery or chemotherapy. Clones were read by immunoSEQ multiplex PCR, and TCRdb kept only the in-frame ones, dropping some. This sample carries around 9,000 clones, around nine tenths of them seen once, and the ten largest clones take about 1.5%. This clonotype was obtained from a human donor with high-grade serous ovarian cancer. This chain joins TRBV18 and TRBJ1-1; possibly TRBD1 for D (5 bases). Material: tumor tissue. The CDR3 DNA reads TGTGCCAGCTTGAGGCAGGGAAGACGGGAAGCTTTCTTT. This encodes CASLRQGRREAFF.